The T cell receptor beta chain under discussion was sequenced for a study of breast tumors, draining lymph nodes, adjacent tissues. This CDR3 spans 16 amino acids. Germline trimming cut 6 bases from V and 0 bases from J; bases unmatched to any gene: 6. Germline CDR1 and CDR2: SGHRS and YFSETQ. The lymph nodes were axillary draining lymph nodes from breast cancer patients. Findings of the study overall: Compared with basal-like, luminal-like tumors shared significantly more repertoire with nontumor tissue. Tumor TCR diversity was below lymph nodes but above nontumor tissue. The lymph node origin of tumor T cells was framed as consistent with a hypothesis, not demonstrated.

This clonotype was counted ten times or more. Its antigen is not known. TCRdb reanalysed the multiplex PCR reads using MiXCR and keeps one entry per CDR3 protein. This sample has some 100,000 distinct CDR3 sequences, with about 20% found just once. The clonotype comes from a female donor with breast cancer. Some clones in this sample may be carry-over from other donors' samples. The specimen was axillary lymph node tissue. The chain uses TRBV5-1 and TRBJ2-2; 9 bases fit TRBD1. The CDR3 loop is CASTSGTGPNTGELFF. The CDR3 bases are TGCGCCAGCACGTCCGGGACAGGGCCGAACACCGGGGAGCTGTTTTTT.